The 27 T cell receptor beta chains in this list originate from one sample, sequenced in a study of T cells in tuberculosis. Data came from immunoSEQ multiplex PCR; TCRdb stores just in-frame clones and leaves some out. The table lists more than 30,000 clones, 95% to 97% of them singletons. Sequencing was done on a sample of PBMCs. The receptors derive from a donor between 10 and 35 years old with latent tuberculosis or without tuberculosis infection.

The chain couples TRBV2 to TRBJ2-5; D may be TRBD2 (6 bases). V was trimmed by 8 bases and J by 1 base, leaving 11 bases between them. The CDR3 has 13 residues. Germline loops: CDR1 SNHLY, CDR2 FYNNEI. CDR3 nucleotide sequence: TGTGCCAGCGGGACGGGACTCCAAGAGACCCAGTACTTC. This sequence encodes CASGTGLQETQYF.

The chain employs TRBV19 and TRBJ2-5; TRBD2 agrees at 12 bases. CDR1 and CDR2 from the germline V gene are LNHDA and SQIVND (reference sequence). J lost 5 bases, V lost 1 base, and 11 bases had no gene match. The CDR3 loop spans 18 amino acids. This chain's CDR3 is CASSIVASGGASDETQYF. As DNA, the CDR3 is TGTGCCAGTAGTATAGTGGCTAGCGGGGGGGCTTCTGATGAGACCCAGTACTTC.

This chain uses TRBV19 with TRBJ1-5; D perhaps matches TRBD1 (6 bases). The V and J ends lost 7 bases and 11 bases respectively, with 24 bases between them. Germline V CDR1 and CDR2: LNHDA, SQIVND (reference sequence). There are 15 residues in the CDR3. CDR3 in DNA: TGTGCCAGTACATTAACGGGTAAGGGGGAGAGGGCCCAGCATTTT. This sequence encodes CASTLTGKGERAQHF.

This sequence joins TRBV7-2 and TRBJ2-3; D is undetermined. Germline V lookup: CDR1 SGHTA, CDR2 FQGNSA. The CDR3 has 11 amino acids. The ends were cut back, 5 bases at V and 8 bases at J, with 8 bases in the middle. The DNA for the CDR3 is TGTGCCAGCAGCCCCCCGGGTACGCAGTATTTT. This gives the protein CASSPPGTQYF.

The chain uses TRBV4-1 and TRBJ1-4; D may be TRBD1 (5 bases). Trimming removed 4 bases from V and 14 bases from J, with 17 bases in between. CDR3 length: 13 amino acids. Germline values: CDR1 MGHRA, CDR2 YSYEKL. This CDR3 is CASSPGGDRGLFF. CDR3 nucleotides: TGCGCCAGCAGCCCGGGGGGGGACCGCGGTCTGTTTTTT.

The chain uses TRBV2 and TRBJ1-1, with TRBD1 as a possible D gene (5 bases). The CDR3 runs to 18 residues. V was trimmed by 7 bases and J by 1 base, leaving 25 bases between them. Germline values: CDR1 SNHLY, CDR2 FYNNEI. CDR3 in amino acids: CASTVLRFAGGANTEAFF. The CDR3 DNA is TGTGCCAGCACCGTACTAAGATTCGCGGGAGGGGCGAACACTGAAGCTTTCTTT.

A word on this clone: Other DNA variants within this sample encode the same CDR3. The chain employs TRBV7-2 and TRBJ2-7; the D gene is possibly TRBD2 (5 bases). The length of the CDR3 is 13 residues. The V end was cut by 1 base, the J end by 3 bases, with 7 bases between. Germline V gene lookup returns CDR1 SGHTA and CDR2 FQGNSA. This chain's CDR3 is CASSLVAGYEQYF. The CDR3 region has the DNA TGTGCCAGCAGCTTAGTGGCGGGCTACGAGCAGTACTTC.

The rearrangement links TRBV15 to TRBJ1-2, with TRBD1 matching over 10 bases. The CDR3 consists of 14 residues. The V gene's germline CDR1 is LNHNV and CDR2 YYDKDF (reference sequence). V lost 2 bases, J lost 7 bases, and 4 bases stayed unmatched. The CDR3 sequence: CATSRRGQGGGYTF. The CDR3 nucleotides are TGTGCCACCAGCAGAAGAGGACAGGGGGGTGGCTACACCTTC.

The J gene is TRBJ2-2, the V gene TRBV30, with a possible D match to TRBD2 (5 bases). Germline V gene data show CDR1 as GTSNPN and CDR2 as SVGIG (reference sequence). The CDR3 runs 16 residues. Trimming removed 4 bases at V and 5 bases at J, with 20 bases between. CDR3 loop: CAWTTSLRAGTGELFF. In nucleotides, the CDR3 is TGTGCCTGGACAACTAGTCTACGGGCGGGTACCGGGGAGCTGTTTTTT.

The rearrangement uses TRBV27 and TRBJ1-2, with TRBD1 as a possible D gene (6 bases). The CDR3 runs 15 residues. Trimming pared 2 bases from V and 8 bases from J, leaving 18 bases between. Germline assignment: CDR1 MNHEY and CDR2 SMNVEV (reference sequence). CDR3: CASSLLGQNSGGYTF. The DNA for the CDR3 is TGTGCCAGCAGTTTACTAGGACAGAACTCGGGGGGCTACACCTTC.

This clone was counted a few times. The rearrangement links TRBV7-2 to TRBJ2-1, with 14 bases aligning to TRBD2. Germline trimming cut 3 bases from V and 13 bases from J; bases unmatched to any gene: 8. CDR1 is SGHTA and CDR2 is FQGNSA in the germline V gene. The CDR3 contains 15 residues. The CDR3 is CASSFRLAGGPLQFF. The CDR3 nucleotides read TGTGCCAGCAGCTTCCGACTAGCGGGAGGGCCTCTTCAGTTCTTC.

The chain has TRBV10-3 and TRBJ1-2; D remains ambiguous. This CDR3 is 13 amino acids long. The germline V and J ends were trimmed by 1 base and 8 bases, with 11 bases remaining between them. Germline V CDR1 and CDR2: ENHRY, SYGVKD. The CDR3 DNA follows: TGTGCCATCAGTGAGTTGGAGGATGGGGGCTACACCTTC. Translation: CAISELEDGGYTF.

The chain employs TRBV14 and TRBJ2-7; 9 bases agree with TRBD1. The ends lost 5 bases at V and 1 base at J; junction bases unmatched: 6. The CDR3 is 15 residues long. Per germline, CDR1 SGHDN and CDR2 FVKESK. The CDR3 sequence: CASSVGGTGSYEQYF. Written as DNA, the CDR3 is TGTGCCAGCAGCGTCGGGGGGACAGGGTCCTACGAGCAGTACTTC.

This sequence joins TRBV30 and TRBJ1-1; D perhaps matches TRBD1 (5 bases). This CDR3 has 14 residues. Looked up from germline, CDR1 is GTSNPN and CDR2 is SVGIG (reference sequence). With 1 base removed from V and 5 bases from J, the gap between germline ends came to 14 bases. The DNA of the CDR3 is TGTGCCTGGAGTGGAATTTCGACAGTTACTGAAGCTTTCTTT. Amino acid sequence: CAWSGISTVTEAFF. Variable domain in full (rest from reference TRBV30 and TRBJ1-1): SQTIHQWPATLVQPVGSPLSLECTVEGTSNPNLYWYRQAAGRGLQLLFYSVGIGQISSEVPQNLSASRPQDRQFILSSKKLLLSDSGFYLCAWSGISTVTEAFFGQGTRLTVV.

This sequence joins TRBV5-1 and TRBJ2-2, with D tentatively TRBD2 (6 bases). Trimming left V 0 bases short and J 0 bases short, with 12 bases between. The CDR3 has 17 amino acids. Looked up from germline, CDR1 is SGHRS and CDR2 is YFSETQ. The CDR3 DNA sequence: TGCGCCAGCAGCTTGGAGGGCGGGATCGCGAACACCGGGGAGCTGTTTTTT. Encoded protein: CASSLEGGIANTGELFF.

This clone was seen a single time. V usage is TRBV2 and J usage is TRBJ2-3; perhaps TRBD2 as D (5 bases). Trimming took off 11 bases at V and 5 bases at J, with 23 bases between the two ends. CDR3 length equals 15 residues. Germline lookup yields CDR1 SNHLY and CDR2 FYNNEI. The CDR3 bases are TGTGCCGGTTTGACGGGATGGGTTCCGGGAGATACGCAGTATTTT. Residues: CAGLTGWVPGDTQYF.

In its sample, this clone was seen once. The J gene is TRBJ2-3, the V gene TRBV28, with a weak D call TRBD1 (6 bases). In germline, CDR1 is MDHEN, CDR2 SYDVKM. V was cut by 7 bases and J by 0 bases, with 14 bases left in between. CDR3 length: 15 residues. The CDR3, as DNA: TGTGCCAGCAAGAGGACAGAGCAGAGCACAGATACGCAGTATTTT. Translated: CASKRTEQSTDTQYF.

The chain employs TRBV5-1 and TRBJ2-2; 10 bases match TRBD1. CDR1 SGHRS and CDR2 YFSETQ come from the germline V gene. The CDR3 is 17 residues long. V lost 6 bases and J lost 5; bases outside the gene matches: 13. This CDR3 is CASTTTPGQGQTGELFF. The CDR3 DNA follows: TGCGCCAGCACTACGACACCGGGACAGGGGCAAACCGGGGAGCTGTTTTTT.

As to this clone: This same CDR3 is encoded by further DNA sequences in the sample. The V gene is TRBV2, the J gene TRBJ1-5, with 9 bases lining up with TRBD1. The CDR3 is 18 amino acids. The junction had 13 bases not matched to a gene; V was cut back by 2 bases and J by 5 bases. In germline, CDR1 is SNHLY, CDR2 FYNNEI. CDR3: CASSEKGPGTGFYQPQHF. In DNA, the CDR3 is TGTGCCAGCAGTGAAAAGGGTCCTGGGACAGGGTTTTATCAGCCCCAGCATTTT.

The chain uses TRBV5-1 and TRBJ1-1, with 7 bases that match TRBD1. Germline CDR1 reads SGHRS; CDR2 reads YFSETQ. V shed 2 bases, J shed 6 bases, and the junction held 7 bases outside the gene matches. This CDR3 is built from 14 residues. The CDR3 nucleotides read TGCGCCAGCAGCTTACAGGGGACGAAGGCTGAAGCTTTCTTT. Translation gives CASSLQGTKAEAFF.

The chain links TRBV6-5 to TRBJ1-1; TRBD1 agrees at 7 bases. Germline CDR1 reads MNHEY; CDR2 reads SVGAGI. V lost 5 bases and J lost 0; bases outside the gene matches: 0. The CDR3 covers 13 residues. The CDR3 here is CASSDRVNTEAFF. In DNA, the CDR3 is TGTGCCAGCAGTGACAGGGTGAACACTGAAGCTTTCTTT.

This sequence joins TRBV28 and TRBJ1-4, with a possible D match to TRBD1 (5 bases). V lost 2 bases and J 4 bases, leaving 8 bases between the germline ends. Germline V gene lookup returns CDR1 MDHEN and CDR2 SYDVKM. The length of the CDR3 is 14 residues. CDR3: CASSLRQFNEKLFF. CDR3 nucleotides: TGTGCCAGCAGTTTAAGACAGTTTAATGAAAAACTGTTTTTT.

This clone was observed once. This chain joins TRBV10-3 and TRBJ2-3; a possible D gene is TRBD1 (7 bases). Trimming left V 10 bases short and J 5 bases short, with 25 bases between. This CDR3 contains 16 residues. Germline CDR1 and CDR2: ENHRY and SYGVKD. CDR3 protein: CATAGQMGGTGDTQYF. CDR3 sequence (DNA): TGTGCCACCGCGGGACAGATGGGCGGCACAGGAGATACGCAGTATTTT.

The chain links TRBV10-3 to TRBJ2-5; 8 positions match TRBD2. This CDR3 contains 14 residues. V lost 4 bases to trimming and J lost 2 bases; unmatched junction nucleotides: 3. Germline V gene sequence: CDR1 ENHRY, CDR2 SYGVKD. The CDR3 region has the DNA TGTGCCATCAGTGGGGGGACTAGTCAAGAGACCCAGTACTTC. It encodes CAISGGTSQETQYF.

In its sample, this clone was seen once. The CDR3: CASSNPGGNEQFF. The CDR3, as DNA: TGTGCCAGCAGCAATCCTGGCGGGAATGAGCAGTTCTTC. The rearrangement uses TRBV11-3 and TRBJ2-1, with D possibly being TRBD2 (5 bases). Germline V gene data show CDR1 as SGHNT and CDR2 as YENEEA. The V end was cut by 5 bases, the J end by 7 bases, with 12 bases between. CDR3 length: 13 amino acids.

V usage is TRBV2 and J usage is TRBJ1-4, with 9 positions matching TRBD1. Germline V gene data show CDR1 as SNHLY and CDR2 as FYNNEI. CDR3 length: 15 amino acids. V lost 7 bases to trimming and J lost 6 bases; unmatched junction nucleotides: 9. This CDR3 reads CASTAGTGWDEKLFF. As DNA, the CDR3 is TGTGCCAGCACAGCCGGGACAGGGTGGGATGAAAAACTGTTTTTT.

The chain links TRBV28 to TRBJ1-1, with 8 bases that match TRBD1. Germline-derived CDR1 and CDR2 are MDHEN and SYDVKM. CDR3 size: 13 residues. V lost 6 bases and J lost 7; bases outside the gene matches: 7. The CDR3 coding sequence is TGTGCCAGCAGGGAGACAGGGGTTAGTGAAGCTTTCTTT. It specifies CASRETGVSEAFF. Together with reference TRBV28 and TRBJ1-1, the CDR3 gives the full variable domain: DVKVTQSSRYLVKRTGEKVFLECVQDMDHENMFWYRQDPGLGLRLIYFSYDVKMKEKGDIPEGYSVSREKKERFSLILESASTNQTSMYLCASRETGVSEAFFGQGTRLTVV.